This T cell receptor beta chain was observed in a study of metastatic and nonmetastatic thyroid tumors. Across the whole study: Repertoire data that came from the blood and tumor or nodule tissue of malignant and benign thyroid patients were compared. Study results and caveats: The study reportedly found significantly higher TCR beta diversity in malignant thyroid tumors than benign nodules, in blood and tumor.

This clone was found many times. Its target is not known. No treatment had been given to any patient before thyroid surgery. In the study's own analysis: Clinicopathological groups differed in CDR3, with these differences serving to build a distant-metastasis classifier for papillary thyroid cancer. TCRdb reprocessed the PCR reads via MiXCR. The V and J calls were not made by the authors but by TCRdb's processing. In the table there are some 21,000 clones, about a quarter of which are singletons. In germline, CDR1 is SGHNT, CDR2 YYREEE (reference sequence). The CDR3 sequence is 18 residues long. The germline V and J ends were trimmed by 3 bases and 2 bases, with 20 bases remaining between them.

The TCR originated in a female donor with papillary thyroid cancer or a benign thyroid nodule (not recorded which). Some clones in this sample may be carry-over from other donors' samples. Specimen: blood. The chain combines TRBV5-4 with TRBJ2-2, with unresolved D. CDR3 sequence: CASSSHPSGRNNTGELFF. In nucleotides, the CDR3 is TGTGCCAGCAGCTCACACCCCTCTGGGCGGAATAACACCGGGGAGCTGTTTTTT.